This T cell receptor beta chain was captured in a study of beta chain features in type 1 diabetes. Overall study results and limits: There was a moderate but significant shortening of TCRB CDR3s in all four CD4+ subsets of Type 1 diabetes patients.

Reverse transcribing all isolated RNA meant expressed TCRB transcripts were sequenced. Here immunoSEQ multiplex PCR was the method, and the copy in TCRdb shows in-frame clones only, minus some. This sample yields 300,000 or so clones, of which approximately 12% are seen a single time; roughly 0.015% belongs to the top ten. From germline, CDR1 is MNHNY and CDR2 SVGAGI (reference sequence). V lost 6 bases and J lost 0; bases outside the gene matches: 4. The CDR3 is 16 amino acids. In regard to this clone: The antigen is unknown.

Sequenced sample: naive CD4+ T cells from blood. V and J are TRBV6-6 and TRBJ2-6; 8 bases match TRBD1. The sequence was collected from a woman younger than 30 with type 1 diabetes. The CDR3 DNA reads TGTGCCAGCAGAGGACAGGGACGCTCTGGGGCCAACGTCCTGACTTTC. Protein: CASRGQGRSGANVLTF.